This T cell receptor (beta chain) was profiled in a study of identical twins (dated by TCRdb to the mid-2010s). About the study as a whole: The study deep-sequenced TCR alpha and beta repertoires from monozygotic twins, unrelated adults of various ages and cord blood to test whether fetal clonotypes persist. Replicate twin experiments were performed at different times using different library preparation protocols to rule out contamination. Beyond this particular receptor, the publication reports: Abundant cord blood beta clonotypes had fewer insertions, young adult naive repertoires showed a similar but weaker trend, and memory repertoires showed no such trend. Zero-insertion analyses could be partly confounded by invariant T cells such as MAIT and iNKT, although diverse VJ usage argued against such confounding for most clonotypes. Compared with coincidental sharing between unrelated individuals, out-of-frame TCR alpha sequences shared between twins had an excess of sequences with low generation probability. Conclusions relied on cross-sectional statistical analysis, since the same donors could not be followed over many years. Excess twin sharing in beta out-of-frame sequences was weaker because fewer shared sequences lowered the signal-to-noise ratio. In monozygotic twins, recombination models systematically underestimated out-of-frame TCR alpha sharing, but the models matched the sharing seen between unrelated individuals.

Library preparation used 5' RACE. TCRdb shows the sequencer as Illumina HiSeq 2000. Template switching added a universal primer binding site, and the final cDNA carried a unique molecular identifier that allowed TCR cDNA molecules to be counted accurately. First-strand cDNA for TCR alpha and beta chains was synthesized from specific primers in the conserved constant-segment region. To control for contamination, each cDNA library was double barcoded with a SMART-Mk sample barcode plus Illumina barcodes. Two successive PCR steps introduced TruSeq adapter sequences along with Illumina sample barcodes. Sequencing of the TCR alpha and beta cDNA libraries was done on the Illumina HiSeq platform using custom primers. Regarding the original processing steps: MiGEC was used to process raw reads and extract unique molecular identifiers, and MiXCR was used to find CDR3 positions. Recombination models were inferred per individual with the repgenHMM and IGoR tools using an EM algorithm. The tcR package in R was used for shared clonotype analysis, with sharing normalized by the product of cloneset sizes. To study raw recombination without the effects of thymic and clonal selection, out-of-frame nonproductive sequences were analyzed. In TCRdb, the public reads were trimmed at Q25 with fastp and aligned with MiXCR, with productive beta chains retained. Every entry covers one CDR3 protein and lists the most common genes and DNA from its rows. The V and J calls come from TCRdb's annotation, not from the publication. The sample table holds about 810,000 distinct CDR3 sequences, of which 9% to 15% were seen once. The top ten clones comprise around 1.5% of the sample.

There are many counts of this clonotype. Its recognized antigen is unknown. Within one base of it there is no much larger clone, and no base qualities were kept. Every donor in the study was a healthy Caucasian. Three pairs of female monozygotic twins, all aged roughly 18 to 29 years, were included in the twin cohort. Peripheral blood mononuclear cells were used as the source from which RNA for TCR libraries was isolated. Reading the germline V gene gives CDR1 SQVTM and CDR2 ANQGSEA. The CDR3 numbers 14 residues from cysteine through phenylalanine. Only the CDR3 region is kept as DNA, spanning 42 bases read in frame from base 1. V and J are trimmed by 5 bases and 3 bases, and the gene matches miss 9 bases of the junction. This sample also belongs to another study, concerning yellow fever vaccine responses in identical twins. Looking at the second paper: The authors reported that the T cell response to vaccination in identical twins appeared partly convergent and partly personalized. In identical twins, the study followed T cell clones that responded to the vaccine with precision.

Sample: PBMCs. The source is a woman in her late teens or twenties in good health. The rearrangement joined TRBV29-1 to TRBJ1-1, and 7 junctional nucleotides match TRBD1. The CDR3 protein: CSVNRGLGDTEAFF. At the DNA level, the sequence is TGCAGCGTTAACAGGGGCCTGGGGGACACTGAAGCTTTCTTT. With all but the CDR3 taken from the reference TRBV29-1 and TRBJ1-1 genes, the full variable domain is: SAVISQKPSRDICQRGTSLTIQCQVDSQVTMMFWYRQQPGQSLTLIATANQGSEATYESGFVIDKFPISRPNLTFSTLTVSNMSPEDSSIYLCSVNRGLGDTEAFFGQGTRLTVV.